These 14 T cell receptor beta chains came from one sample sequenced in a study of blood T cell repertoires in COVID-19. Only in-frame clones appear in the TCRdb table, and some are missing; sequencing was by immunoSEQ multiplex PCR. Among 300,000 to 350,000 clones listed, about nine tenths were seen once. Sequences were obtained from peripheral blood. Receptor source: a man between 18 and 29 years old with active or convalescent COVID-19.

The chain recombines TRBV27 with TRBJ1-1; the D gene is possibly TRBD1 (5 bases). Germline values: CDR1 MNHEY, CDR2 SMNVEV (reference sequence). Trimming removed 3 bases at V and 0 bases at J, with 14 bases between. CDR3 size: 16 residues. CDR3 sequence (DNA): TGTGCCAGCAGTTTTGTAGGGGATGGCATGAACACTGAAGCTTTCTTT. Translating it yields CASSFVGDGMNTEAFF.

This chain joins TRBV21-1 and TRBJ1-3; the table's D call, TRBD1, has no DNA check behind it. TRBV21-1 is termed a pseudogene. The CDR3 sequence is 16 residues long. CDR3 sequence (DNA): TGTGCCAGCAGCAAGGCAGGCGCGTCTTCTGGAAACACCATATATTTT. Its protein is CASSKAGASSGNTIYF.

This clone is a singleton in its sample. The V call is TRBV6-5, the J call TRBJ2-7; D unresolved. Germline CDR1 reads MNHEY; CDR2 reads SVGAGI. The CDR3 is 13 residues long. V lost 10 bases, J lost 0 bases, and 13 bases lay in between. DNA for the CDR3: TGTGCCACCCGGATGGGCCACTCCTACGAGCAGTACTTC. This codes for CATRMGHSYEQYF.

This chain connects TRBV11-2 to TRBJ1-1; D remains ambiguous. CDR3 length: 15 amino acids. The V gene's germline CDR1 is SGHAT and CDR2 FQNNGV. Trimming cost V 4 bases and J 5 bases, with 17 bases left between them. The chain's CDR3 is CASSSPGMGVTEAFF. The DNA for the CDR3 is TGTGCCAGCAGCTCCCCGGGGATGGGTGTAACTGAAGCTTTCTTT.

The gene calls are TRBV28 and TRBJ1-4, with D possibly matching TRBD1 (5 bases). The CDR3 extends over 13 amino acids. V gave up 3 bases and J gave up 8 bases, with 10 bases separating them. Germline CDR1 is MDHEN and CDR2 is SYDVKM. In DNA, the CDR3 is TGTGCCAGCAGTTTCAGGGTAGGGGAAAAACTGTTTTTT. Protein: CASSFRVGEKLFF.

The chain employs TRBV2 and TRBJ2-1, with 9 bases that match TRBD2. V gave up 7 bases and J gave up 5 bases; unmatched junction bases: 9. Germline CDR1 reads SNHLY; CDR2 reads FYNNEI. CDR3 size: 15 residues. CDR3 sequence reads: CASNRLAGINNEQFF. DNA for the CDR3: TGTGCCAGCAATCGTCTAGCGGGGATTAACAATGAGCAGTTCTTC.

The chain has TRBV7-3 and TRBJ1-1; tentative D call: TRBD1 (5 bases). Germline V CDR1 and CDR2: SGHTA, FQGTGA. The CDR3 extends over 14 amino acids. V lost 4 bases and J 3 bases, leaving 12 bases between the germline ends. CDR3 sequence (DNA): TGTGCCAGCAGCTATATCGGGGGACACACTGAAGCTTTCTTT. Its translation is CASSYIGGHTEAFF.

This chain uses TRBV27 with TRBJ2-7; D is perhaps TRBD1 (6 bases). The ends were cut back, 6 bases at V and 2 bases at J, with 14 bases in the middle. Germline V gene data show CDR1 as MNHEY and CDR2 as SMNVEV (reference sequence). The CDR3 consists of 14 residues. The CDR3 DNA sequence: TGTGCCAGCAGCCAGGACAGCCCGACCTACGAGCAGTACTTC. It specifies CASSQDSPTYEQYF.

The rearrangement joins TRBV29-1 to TRBJ2-5, with a weak D call TRBD1 (6 bases). The CDR3 totals 13 residues. Germline V gives CDR1 SQVTM, CDR2 ANQGSEA. V lost 4 bases and J 1 base, leaving 10 bases between the germline ends. The CDR3 sequence is CSVVPDSQETQYF. In DNA, the CDR3 is TGCAGCGTTGTGCCGGACAGCCAAGAGACCCAGTACTTC.

On this clone: Other DNA sequences of this sample code for an identical CDR3. This chain uses TRBV27 with TRBJ2-1; TRBD2 is a possible D gene (6 bases). The CDR3 length is 15 residues. Trimming shortened V by 2 bases and J by 2 bases, and 10 bases separated the two germline ends. Germline V gene lookup returns CDR1 MNHEY and CDR2 SMNVEV (reference sequence). The CDR3 is CASSLGTGAYNEQFF. CDR3 sequence (DNA): TGTGCCAGCAGTTTAGGGACTGGAGCCTACAATGAGCAGTTCTTC.

The rearrangement links TRBV6-5 to TRBJ2-7, with a weak D call TRBD1 (6 bases). CDR3 size: 14 residues. V lost 2 bases and J 6 bases, leaving 14 bases between the germline ends. In germline, CDR1 is MNHEY, CDR2 SVGAGI. The CDR3 protein is CASSYTNGQSEQYF. The CDR3 DNA follows: TGTGCCAGCAGTTACACAAACGGACAGAGCGAGCAGTACTTC.

This clone was counted between two and nine times. The chain carries TRBV11-3 and TRBJ2-2, with D possibly being TRBD2 (6 bases). The V end was cut by 5 bases, the J end by 2 bases, with 9 bases between. Germline CDR1 reads SGHNT; CDR2 reads YENEEA. CDR3 length: 14 residues. CDR3 in amino acids: CASSVSGNTGELFF. As DNA, the CDR3 is TGTGCCAGCAGCGTTAGCGGAAACACCGGGGAGCTGTTTTTT. The full variable domain, with the rest looked up from reference TRBV11-3 and TRBJ2-2, is EAGVVQSPRYKIIEKKQPVAFWCNPISGHNTLYWYLQNLGQGPELLIRYENEEAVDDSQLPKDRFSAERLKGVDSTLKIQPAELGDSAVYLCASSVSGNTGELFFGEGSRLTVL.

The V call is TRBV7-9, the J call TRBJ1-1; D ambiguous. Trimming shortened V by 5 bases and J by 1 base, and 11 bases separated the two germline ends. The CDR3 spans 14 residues. Germline loops: CDR1 SEHNR, CDR2 FQNEAQ (reference sequence). DNA of the CDR3: TGTGCCAGCAGCACCGGGAGAAGGAACACTGAAGCTTTCTTT. Translating gives CASSTGRRNTEAFF.

This chain connects TRBV6-5 to TRBJ1-5, with 7 bases that match TRBD1. CDR1 MNHEY and CDR2 SVGAGI come from the germline V gene. The CDR3 runs 15 residues. J lost 1 base, V lost 6 bases, and 6 bases had no gene match. In nucleotides, the CDR3 is TGTGCCAGCAGGGGCTTGGACAGGAGCAATCAGCCCCAGCATTTT. This gives the protein CASRGLDRSNQPQHF.